The entry below describes one TCR beta chain. Its target antigen remains unknown. For CDR1 and CDR2, the germline V gene lists MNHEY and SVGEGT. CDR3 length: 13 amino acids, cysteine to phenylalanine. The record lacks a DNA sequence. These data are taken from a study of GPR56 and killer-like receptors on CD4 memory cells (dated by TCRdb to between 2017 and 2020). Regarding the research as a whole: It was proposed in the study that human CD4+ memory T-cell differentiation and cytokine production potential are marked by progressive acquisition of KLRB1, KLRG1, GPR56 and then KLRF1. The healthy blood donors were described in the study as age-matched to the liver disease patients, whose median age was roughly 68 years. Broad study findings and their caveats: Diversity and similarity analyses were restricted to the 100 most expanded clones per population rather than full repertoires. Clones dominating late populations 4 and 5 were also found in early populations 1 and 2, which the authors took as evidence for linear differentiation. TCR repertoire overlap was especially strong between late populations 4 and 5, and population 3 also partly overlapped. Clonal frequency was low in the marker-negative population and rose progressively along the proposed pathway, while TCRbeta diversity fell correspondingly.

The reads were generated on an Illumina HiSeq 2500. For construction of sequencing libraries, the recombined TCRbeta locus was amplified according to a previously published PCR protocol. Regarding the original processing steps: Any read whose average quality score fell below 30 was discarded, and IMSEQ was used to process the reads that remained. Each clonotype was defined by Vbeta gene, Jbeta gene and CDR3 amino acid sequence. The Morisita-Horn index, computed on the top 100 expanded clones, was used to quantify repertoire overlap between populations. Renyi diversity profiles, calculated on the top 100 expanded clones, were used to assess clonal diversity. TCRdb reprocessed the reads, so every CDR3 protein sequence counts as one entry and DNA is not shown. These V and J calls derive from TCRdb rather than the authors' analysis. The sample's table covers some 1,000 distinct CDR3 sequences. The biggest ten clones account for under 35% of the sample.

Prior to TCRbeta sequencing, five KLR/GPR56-defined CD4+ populations were enriched by fluorescence-activated cell sorting. TCRbeta repertoires of five CD4+ T-cell subsets defined by KLRB1, KLRG1, GPR56 and KLRF1 expression were sequenced to test a linear memory differentiation pathway. TCR-sequenced cells came from peripheral blood of healthy control individuals, reported as five donors in the TCRbeta analysis figure. Heparinized peripheral blood was collected, and every sample was processed within one hour of being retrieved. To isolate peripheral blood mononuclear cells, blood was diluted 1:2 in PBS and put through Biocoll density gradient centrifugation at room temperature. Before flow sorting, CD4+ T cells were enriched from freshly isolated PBMCs by magnetic sorting with anti-CD4 MicroBeads. A BD FACSAria II was used to sort CD4+ T cells enriched from PBMCs of healthy donors according to marker expression. For surface staining, the researchers used Miltenyi Biotec antibodies: anti-KLRB1 clone 191B8, anti-KLRF1 clone 4A4.D10 and anti-KLRG1 clone REA261.

Sequenced material: memory CD4+ T cells from blood. The TCR sequence derives from a human donor in good health. Here the chain combines TRBV6-2 or TRBV6-3 and TRBJ2-1; TCRdb indicates TRBD2, and absent DNA this call remains unverified. For the CDR3, the sequence is CASTGTSGGEQFF.